This TCR beta chain was recovered during a study of tumor and adjacent non-tumor tissue in lung cancer. This sample's RNA came from whole unsorted tissue. Details on this clonotype: The antigen remains unidentified. A read error may account for a junction end that differs from germline.

The CDR3 consists of 16 residues. Germline CDR1 reads SGHVS; CDR2 reads FQNEAQ. Three rounds of nested PCR, following a modified ARM-PCR protocol, produced the TCRbeta library. TCRdb redid the calling of the multiplex PCR reads with MiXCR, one entry per CDR3 protein. The profile shows over 110,000 distinct CDR3 sequences, about 71% of them singletons. General study points: Tumor tissue had significantly higher TCR diversity than normal lung.

This chain connects TRBV7-8 to TRBJ2-7, with D perhaps matching TRBD1 (6 bases). The source is a man aged 60 to 75 with small cell lung cancer. The specimen sequenced was lung tumor tissue. DNA for the CDR3: TGTGCCAGTAGCTTCCAGACAGGACACACATCCTACGAGCAGTACTTC. Protein sequence: CASSFQTGHTSYEQYF.